The source of this T cell receptor beta chain is a study of blood T cell repertoires in COVID-19 (TCRdb year 2020). Study-level background: The collaborator samples originated in the United States, Italy and Spain and spanned the acute and convalescent phases of COVID-19. The prospective study material was composed of cDNA or gDNA derived from T cells, B-cell-depleted T cells, or PBMCs. The dataset comprised deeply sampled blood TCRbeta repertoires from subjects exposed to, actively infected with, or recovered from COVID-19. The repertoires were released in a freely available public database intended as a resource for research on the immune response to SARS-CoV-2. Samples were obtained from the ongoing ImmuneRACE study (first 160 participants) and from about 1,300 subjects provided by 6 global collaborators. A de-identified subject ID, COVID-19 status, age in years and sex were almost always included in the sample metadata. Where available, HLA class I and class II types were obtained from metadata supplied by the sample provider rather than from assay-based typing.

TCRbeta CDR3 regions were amplified from genomic DNA using the immunoSEQ Assay, a bias-controlled multiplex PCR. In the paper's pipeline: Nucleated cell counts per sample were estimated from amplification of reference gene primers within the assay. Sequence reads were collapsed and filtered to measure the absolute abundance of every unique TCRbeta CDR3 rearrangement. For each sample, productive Simpson clonality was calculated as the square root of Simpson's diversity index over productive rearrangements. TCRdb re-hosts the immuneACCESS table, in-frame sequences only. Its copies lack some clones; in the studies checked, an unresolved V gene accounts for under half of them, and the cause for the rest is not known. The V and J calls and the clone size are those of that table, but D and trimming were determined from the DNA. The sample table holds 260,000 or so clones, of which roughly 86% were seen once. The ten largest clones capture about 2.5% of the sample.

In the prospective study, participants were about 18 to 95 years old, resided in about two dozen geographic areas of the United States, and were enrolled through a virtual design. To assign participants to cohorts, the prospective study relied on clinical history that participants themselves reported in a screening survey and a study questionnaire. Mobile phlebotomists in the prospective study collected whole blood, serum and a nasopharyngeal or oropharyngeal swab from every participant. Prospective study participants could optionally give additional blood draws and questionnaires over an approximately two-month period. Before DNA extraction, prospective study blood samples were shipped either frozen or at room temperature. What the research found in general, with its limitations: Clinical and demographic metadata were provided uncurated, with the amount varying by source and participant.

This clone turned up a few times. Its antigen is still unknown. No quality values exist for individual bases; no much larger clone is one base distant. V and J are truncated by 0 bases and 7 bases respectively, leaving an intervening sequence of 7 bases. The CDR3 spans 14 residues, from the cysteine through the phenylalanine. Only the CDR3 DNA stays, 42 bases, in frame from base 1. From a lookup of the germline V gene, CDR1 and CDR2 are MNHEY and SVGAGI. The sequence links TRBV6-5 to TRBJ1-6; the D gene identity is not certain. This receptor was obtained from a woman aged 25 to 39 with acute COVID-19. Material: PBMCs or T cells enriched from blood (not recorded which). At the DNA level, the sequence is TGTGCCAGCAGTTACTCTAACGGGAATTCACCCCTCCACTTT. Translated, it gives CASSYSNGNSPLHF.